These 14 T cell receptor beta chains were sequenced from one sample in a study of blood T cells in healthy people across ages. Next came a second PCR, run for about 7 to 12 cycles, which used a sample-barcoded 5' primer along with a J-beta primer mix. Via MiXCR, TCRdb re-called the 5' RACE reads, giving one row per CDR3 protein. The table has 950,000 to 1,200,000 distinct CDR3 sequences, roughly two fifths seen once; the top ten hold around 12%. The sample comprised blood. The receptors shown here come from a young man in good health.

This chain uses TRBV20-1 with TRBJ2-7; D might be TRBD1 or TRBD2, each matching 5 bases. This CDR3 spans 14 amino acids. The V and J ends lost 1 base and 4 bases respectively, with 14 bases between them. Germline CDR1 is DFQATT and CDR2 is SNEGSKA (reference sequence). The CDR3 DNA follows: TGCAGTGCTAGAGCGAGGGGATTGGGTTACGAGCAGTACTTC. Translating it yields CSARARGLGYEQYF.

V and J are TRBV2 and TRBJ2-1; 11 bases are a match to TRBD2. TRBJ2-7 explains the end of the DNA better; the J call may be wrong. Germline-derived CDR1 and CDR2 are SNHLY and FYNNEI. There are 19 residues in the CDR3. The CDR3 DNA sequence: TGTGCCAGCACTAGACTTAGCGGGGGGGTCGGGTTTGGATACAATGAGCAGTACTTC. Amino acid sequence: CASTRLSGGVGFGYNEQYF.

The chain is built from TRBV3-1 and TRBJ2-7; no firm D call. The J call is in doubt because the DNA end fits TRBJ2-5 better. Germline V gene lookup returns CDR1 LGHDT and CDR2 YNNKEL (reference sequence). The CDR3 extends over 14 amino acids. CDR3 nucleotides: TGTGCCAGCAGCCCCCCGCCGACTTTGGCGACCCAGTACTTC. It encodes CASSPPPTLATQYF.

The sample holds a few counts of this clonotype. The chain uses TRBV12-5 and TRBJ1-1; D remains ambiguous. Germline lookup yields CDR1 LGHNT and CDR2 FRNRAP. The CDR3 consists of 16 residues. V gave up 1 base and J gave up 1 base, with 13 bases separating them. The CDR3 nucleotides read TGTGCTAGTGGTTTGGCCCCGGGAACCCCGAACACTGAAGCTTTCTTT. It encodes CASGLAPGTPNTEAFF. Supplemented by reference TRBV12-5 and TRBJ1-1, the full variable domain reads DARVTQTPRHKVTEMGQEVTMRCQPILGHNTVFWYRQTMMQGLELLAYFRNRAPLDDSGMPKDRFSAEMPDATLATLKIQPSEPRDSAVYFCASGLAPGTPNTEAFFGQGTRLTVV.

This clonotype was recorded only once. The V and J genes are TRBV12-3 or TRBV12-4 and TRBJ2-2; 7 bases map to TRBD1. The CDR3 loop spans 12 amino acids. The ends lost 8 bases at V and 7 bases at J; junction bases unmatched: 4. CDR3 sequence: CASVRGIGELFF. The DNA of the CDR3 is TGTGCCAGCGTCAGGGGGATCGGGGAGCTGTTTTTT.

The V and J genes are TRBV7-9 and TRBJ1-4; 8 bases map to TRBD1. CDR1 is SEHNR, CDR2 FQNEAQ, per germline (reference sequence). The junction had 8 bases not matched to a gene; V was cut back by 3 bases and J by 8 bases. This CDR3 has 15 amino acids. CDR3 sequence (DNA): TGTGCCAGCAGCTTCCGACAGGGGCCGGGGGAAAAACTGTTTTTT. It translates to CASSFRQGPGEKLFF.

The chain is built from TRBV7-2 and TRBJ2-1, with D perhaps assigned TRBD1 or TRBD2 (5 bases each). The V end lost 0 bases, the J end lost 5 bases, and 11 bases lay between the germline ends. The CDR3 is 15 amino acids. CDR1 SGHTA and CDR2 FQGNSA come from the germline V gene. This CDR3 reads CASSLAGEPNNEQFF. The CDR3 nucleotides read TGTGCCAGCAGCTTAGCGGGGGAACCCAACAATGAGCAGTTCTTC.

The rearrangement uses TRBV10-3 and TRBJ1-1; TRBD1 is a possible D gene (6 bases). CDR3 length equals 15 residues. The V gene lost 6 bases and the J gene lost 0 bases, with 14 bases spanning the gap. Per germline, CDR1 ENHRY and CDR2 SYGVKD. The DNA for the CDR3 is TGTGCCATCAGCGACAGGAGGGGGATGAACACTGAAGCTTTCTTT. Protein product: CAISDRRGMNTEAFF.

The V call is TRBV18, the J call TRBJ1-2, with 8 bases aligning to TRBD1. Germline lookup yields CDR1 KGHSH and CDR2 LQKENI. The CDR3 runs to 13 residues. J gave up 8 bases and V 3 bases, and 5 bases lay outside the gene matches. The CDR3 nucleotides are TGTGCCAGCTCACCGGACAGGGTGGCGGGCTACACCTTC. Its translation: CASSPDRVAGYTF.

Remarks on this clonotype: A junction boundary mismatches the germline segment, possibly from a read error. The chain is built from TRBV12-3 or TRBV12-4 and TRBJ2-3; D might be TRBD1 (6 bases). The CDR3 totals 14 residues. CDR3 in DNA: TGTGCCGGCAGTCCGACAGGAAGCACAGATACGCAGTATTTT. This codes for CAGSPTGSTDTQYF.

CDR3 in DNA: TGTGCCAGCAGCCCCAAACTCGGGACAGTTCAAGAGACCCAGTACTTC. It encodes CASSPKLGTVQETQYF. The V call is TRBV11-2, the J call TRBJ2-5, with 7 bases aligning to TRBD1. Germline CDR1 is SGHAT and CDR2 is FQNNGV. Trimming cost V 5 bases and J 2 bases; bases outside gene matches: 11. The CDR3 is made up of 16 amino acids.

The chain couples TRBV7-9 to TRBJ2-1; possibly TRBD2 for D (7 bases). The V end was cut by 5 bases, the J end by 8 bases, with 19 bases between. Looked up from germline, CDR1 is SEHNR and CDR2 is FQNEAQ (reference sequence). This CDR3 spans 15 amino acids. The CDR3: CASSRSGGPGDEQFF. In DNA form, the CDR3 reads TGTGCCAGCAGCCGATCCGGGGGGCCAGGTGATGAGCAGTTCTTC.

This clonotype was seen a few times. This rearrangement joins TRBV25-1 to TRBJ1-2; 7 bases map to TRBD1. The CDR3 covers 12 residues. Looked up from germline, CDR1 is MGHDK and CDR2 is SYGVNS. The ends lost 4 bases at V and 6 bases at J; junction bases unmatched: 2. CDR3 coding DNA: TGTGCCAGCAGTGCAGGACAGGATGGCTACACCTTC. This gives the protein CASSAGQDGYTF.

The rearrangement uses TRBV12-3 or TRBV12-4 and TRBJ1-5; weak D call: TRBD1 (6 bases). The CDR3 consists of 15 residues. V was pared by 5 bases and J by 0 bases, with 11 bases between. CDR3 region: CASSTQGNSNQPQHF. Here the CDR3 DNA reads TGTGCCAGCAGTACCCAGGGGAATAGCAATCAGCCCCAGCATTTT.